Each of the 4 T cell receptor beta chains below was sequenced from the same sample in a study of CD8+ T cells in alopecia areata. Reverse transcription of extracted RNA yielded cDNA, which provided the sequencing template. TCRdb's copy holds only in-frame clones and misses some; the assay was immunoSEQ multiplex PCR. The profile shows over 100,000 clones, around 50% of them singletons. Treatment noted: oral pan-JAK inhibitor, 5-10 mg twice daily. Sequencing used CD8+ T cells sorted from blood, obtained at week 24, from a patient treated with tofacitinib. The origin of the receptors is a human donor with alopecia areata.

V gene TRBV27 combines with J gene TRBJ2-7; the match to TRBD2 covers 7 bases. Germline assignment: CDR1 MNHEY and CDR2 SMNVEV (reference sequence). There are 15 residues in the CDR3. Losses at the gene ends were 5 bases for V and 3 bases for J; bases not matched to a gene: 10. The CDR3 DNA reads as TGTGCCAGCAGTCCAGAGACGGGAGGAAACTACGAGCAGTACTTC. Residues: CASSPETGGNYEQYF.

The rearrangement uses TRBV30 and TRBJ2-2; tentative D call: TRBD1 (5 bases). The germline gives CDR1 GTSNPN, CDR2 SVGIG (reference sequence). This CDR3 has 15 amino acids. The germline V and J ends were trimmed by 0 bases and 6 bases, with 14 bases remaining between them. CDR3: CAWSVNQGWAGELFF. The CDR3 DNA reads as TGTGCCTGGAGTGTAAACCAGGGATGGGCCGGGGAGCTGTTTTTT.

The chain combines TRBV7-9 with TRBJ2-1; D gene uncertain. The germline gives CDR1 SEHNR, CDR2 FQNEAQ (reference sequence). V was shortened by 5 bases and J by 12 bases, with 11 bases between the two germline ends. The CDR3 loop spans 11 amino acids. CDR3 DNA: TGTGCCAGCAGCCAACGGTTGGGGCAGTTCTTC. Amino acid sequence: CASSQRLGQFF.

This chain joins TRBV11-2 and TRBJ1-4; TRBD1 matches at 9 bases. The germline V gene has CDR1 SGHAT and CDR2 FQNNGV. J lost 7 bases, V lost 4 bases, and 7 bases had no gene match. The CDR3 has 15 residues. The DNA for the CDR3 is TGTGCCAGCAGCTGGAACAGGGGGCGCGGTGAAAAACTGTTTTTT. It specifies CASSWNRGRGEKLFF.